This TCR beta chain was sequenced during a study of shared clonotypes between healthy human individuals. Overall study results and limits: The study found approximately 5% of naive CD4 clonotypes shared across a few donors.

Donors were Caucasian adults residing in Nashville, Tennessee, USA. Memory CD4+ cells were the fraction left after CD45RA+ naive selection. Sequencing used immunoSEQ multiplex PCR; TCRdb keeps in-frame clones, though not all of them. The sample comprises 850,000 to 1,100,000 clones, roughly 77% of which are singletons, and 0.89% rests with the top ten. For this clone: Antigen unknown.

The germline CDR1 and CDR2 sequences are SQVTM and ANQGSEA. This CDR3 region has 14 residues. With V trimmed by 7 bases and J by 0 bases, 6 bases remained unmatched. Source material: memory CD4+ T cells from PBMCs. Subset denoted: CD45RA-negative fraction. V usage is TRBV29-1 and J usage is TRBJ1-3; 7 bases are shared with TRBD1. This clonotype was sampled from a man between 18 and 35 years old in good health. Some clones in this sample may be carry-over from other donors' samples. CDR3 amino acids: CSGTDRNSGNTIYF. CDR3 bases: TGCAGCGGTACGGACAGGAACTCTGGAAACACCATATATTTT. Full variable domain (outside the CDR3, taken from reference TRBV29-1 and TRBJ1-3): SAVISQKPSRDICQRGTSLTIQCQVDSQVTMMFWYRQQPGQSLTLIATANQGSEATYESGFVIDKFPISRPNLTFSTLTVSNMSPEDSSIYLCSGTDRNSGNTIYFGEGSWLTVV.